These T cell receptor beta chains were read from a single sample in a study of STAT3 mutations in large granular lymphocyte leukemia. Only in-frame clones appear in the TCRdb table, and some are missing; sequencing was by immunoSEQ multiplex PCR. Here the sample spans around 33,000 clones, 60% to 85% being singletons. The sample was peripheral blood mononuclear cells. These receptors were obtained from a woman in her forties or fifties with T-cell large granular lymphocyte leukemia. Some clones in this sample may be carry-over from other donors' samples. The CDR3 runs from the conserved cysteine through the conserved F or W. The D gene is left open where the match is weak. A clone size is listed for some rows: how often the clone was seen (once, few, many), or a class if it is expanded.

TGCGCCAGCAGCTTGGGCGGCAGGACCACAAGGGGTGTGGACTACACCTTC CASSLGGRTTRGVDYTF TRBJ1-2 TRBV5-1 NA NA
TGCGCCAGCAGCATCTCTGGGAGAGGGGTGACCAAAGATTTCTTT CASSISGRGVTKDFF TRBJ1-1 TRBV5-1 NA NA
TGTGCCAGCAGCTTGGCTCCCCAGAGTGGGTACGAGCAGTACTTC CASSLAPQSGYEQYF TRBJ2-7 TRBV5-4 NA NA
TGTGCCAGCAGCTCCGGGACAGGCAGGGATGGCTACACCTTC CASSSGTGRDGYTF TRBJ1-2 TRBV7-9 TRBD1 NA
TGTGCCAGCAGCCTAGGGACAGCCAACGAGCAGTACTTC CASSLGTANEQYF TRBJ2-7 TRBV6-6 TRBD1 NA
TGTGCCAGCAGCCGACAGGGTGTATCAAACGAGCAGTACTTC CASSRQGVSNEQYF TRBJ2-7 TRBV6-5 TRBD1 NA
TGTGCCAGCTCACCCCCACAGCTCTCTGGGGCCAACGTCCTGACTTTC CASSPPQLSGANVLTF TRBJ2-6 TRBV18 NA NA
TGTGCCAGCAGCGGGGGACTTAGTGGCTACGAGCAGTACTTC CASSGGLSGYEQYF TRBJ2-7 TRBV9 NA NA
TGCGCCAGCAGTGTCAGACCGAACATGAACACTGAAGCTTTCTTT CASSVRPNMNTEAFF TRBJ1-1 TRBV5-1 NA NA
TGTGCCAGCAGCTTGGAGGGGGCGCAGGGCTACACCTTC CASSLEGAQGYTF TRBJ1-2 TRBV5-5 TRBD1 NA
TGCAGCGTTGAAGGGGCAGGCGGGGGGGCTTTCTTT CSVEGAGGGAFF TRBJ1-1 TRBV29-1 NA NA
TGTGCCAGCAGCCTGACTTACCCGGGGGCCTACGAGCAGTACTTC CASSLTYPGAYEQYF TRBJ2-7 TRBV7-2 NA once
TGTGCCAGCAGCACGGATCTTAACTATGGCTACACCTTC CASSTDLNYGYTF TRBJ1-2 TRBV5-5 NA NA